These 32 T cell receptor beta chains originate from one sample sequenced in a study of vaccination and CD4 T cells after COVID-19. Sequence data for DNA of cultured CD4+ T cells were generated by the Oncomine TCR Beta short-read assay. Via MiXCR, TCRdb re-called the PCR reads, giving one row per CDR3 protein. The sample lists 15,000 or so distinct CDR3 sequences; 65% to 75% were seen once. Stated treatment: 10-day PBMC culture with coronavirus spike peptide pools or control peptides (ViraFEST assay). What these receptors recognize is not known. Input material: CD4+ T cells from blood, cultured in vitro. These receptors came from a human donor who had recovered from COVID-19.

This chain connects TRBV6-1 to TRBJ1-1; D not certain. V lost 5 bases, J lost 9 bases, and 19 bases lay in between. Germline V CDR1 and CDR2: MNHNS, SASEGT. The CDR3 sequence is 14 residues long. DNA of the CDR3: TGTGCCAGCAGTCCTACCCGGGTTAAACGTCAAGCTTTCTTT. Translation gives CASSPTRVKRQAFF.

This chain uses TRBV6-1 with TRBJ2-6; 8 bases line up with TRBD1. The germline CDR1 and CDR2 sequences are MNHNS and SASEGT. The trim removed 4 bases at V and 4 bases at J, leaving 3 bases unmatched. The CDR3 has 15 amino acids. CDR3 region: CASSAQGAGANVLTF. CDR3 coding DNA: TGTGCCAGCAGTGCTCAGGGGGCCGGGGCCAACGTCCTGACTTTC.

The genes are TRBV20-1 and TRBJ2-1, with D hard to call. The CDR3 spans 14 residues. Between the trimmed V and J ends, which lost 4 bases and 7 bases, there was a span of 17 bases. Germline values: CDR1 DFQATT, CDR2 SNEGSKA (reference sequence). The CDR3 reads CSAISGSLGNEQFF. The CDR3 coding sequence is TGCAGTGCTATAAGTGGGTCGTTGGGGAATGAGCAGTTCTTC.

The chain uses TRBV15 and TRBJ2-5; unclear D gene. The V gene's germline CDR1 is LNHNV and CDR2 YYDKDF (reference sequence). V shed 1 base and J shed 9 bases, with 6 bases lying between them. The CDR3 runs 11 residues. The CDR3 DNA follows: TGTGCCACCAGCAGAGTTGGGTCCCAGTACTTC. This encodes CATSRVGSQYF.

The chain is built from TRBV6-5 and TRBJ2-5, with TRBD2 matching 9 bases. This CDR3 contains 15 residues. J lost 5 bases, V lost 6 bases, and 10 bases had no gene match. Germline V gene lookup returns CDR1 MNHEY and CDR2 SVGAGI. CDR3 sequence: CASSYEFAGGETQYF. The DNA of the CDR3 is TGTGCCAGCAGCTACGAGTTTGCGGGGGGGGAGACCCAGTACTTC.

This chain links TRBV7-2 with TRBJ2-1; possible D gene TRBD2, 5 bases. In germline, CDR1 is SGHTA, CDR2 FQGNSA. V was clipped by 11 bases and J by 4 bases, with 15 bases between them. The CDR3 is made up of 13 amino acids. This chain's CDR3 is CAASDYLYNEQFF. The CDR3 DNA is TGTGCCGCGAGTGACTACCTTTACAATGAGCAGTTCTTC.

The chain joins TRBV19 to TRBJ2-2; the D call may be TRBD1 or TRBD2 (5 bases each). The CDR3 has 15 amino acids. Trimming pared 7 bases from V and 0 bases from J, leaving 12 bases between. Germline V CDR1 and CDR2: LNHDA, SQIVND (reference sequence). In DNA, the CDR3 is TGTGCCAGTATAGGACGGGACGCGAACACCGGGGAGCTGTTTTTT. Translating it yields CASIGRDANTGELFF.

The CDR3 nucleotides are TGTGCCGGGACAGTCTACCGGGAGACCCAGTACTTC. Its protein product is CAGTVYRETQYF. V is TRBV2 and J is TRBJ2-5; TRBD1 matches at 7 bases. Germline V CDR1 and CDR2: SNHLY, FYNNEI. The CDR3 loop spans 12 amino acids. Unmatched junction bases numbered 8, after V lost 11 bases and J lost 5 bases. Filled out from reference TRBV2 and TRBJ2-5, the complete variable domain reads EPEVTQTPSHQVTQMGQEVILRCVPISNHLYFYWYRQILGQKVEFLVSFYNNEISEKSEIFDDQFSVERPDGSNFTLKIRSTKLEDSAMYFCAGTVYRETQYFGPGTRLLVL.

This chain joins TRBV18 and TRBJ1-6, with 7 bases matching TRBD1. Per the germline V gene, CDR1 is KGHSH and CDR2 is LQKENI. V trimming: 9 bases; J trimming: 6 bases; junction bases outside the gene matches: 5. The CDR3 is 13 residues long. This CDR3 is CASQGVGNSPLHF. As DNA, the CDR3 is TGTGCCAGTCAGGGGGTTGGTAATTCACCCCTCCACTTT.

V gene TRBV5-4 combines with J gene TRBJ2-7; 10 bases agree with TRBD1. Trimming took 4 bases from V and 6 from J; bases not matched to a gene: 7. The CDR3 contains 14 residues. CDR1 is SGHNT and CDR2 is YYREEE in the germline V gene (reference sequence). CDR3 sequence (DNA): TGTGCCAGCAGCCTCCAGGGGACAGGGGTCGAGCAGTACTTC. Its protein product is CASSLQGTGVEQYF.

V and J are TRBV27 and TRBJ1-3; D unresolved. From germline, CDR1 is MNHEY and CDR2 SMNVEV (reference sequence). CDR3 size: 13 residues. V was trimmed by 6 bases and J by 0 bases, leaving 6 bases between them. CDR3 nucleotides: TGTGCCAGCAGGTCTAGCTCTGGAAACACCATATATTTT. It is translated as CASRSSSGNTIYF.

V is TRBV5-6 and J is TRBJ2-7; the D gene is possibly TRBD2 (5 bases). V was clipped by 2 bases and J by 0 bases, with 15 bases between them. CDR3 length: 16 residues. Looked up from germline, CDR1 is SGHDT and CDR2 is YYEEEE. The DNA for the CDR3 is TGTGCCAGCAGCTTCTGGTCTGGCGGGCGCTCCTACGAGCAGTACTTC. Translation: CASSFWSGGRSYEQYF.

This clonotype was counted only a few times. This chain uses TRBV20-1 with TRBJ1-6; D unresolved. CDR1 and CDR2 (germline): DFQATT, SNEGSKA (reference sequence). The CDR3 length is 13 residues. The CDR3 bases are TGCACCTCCAAGACGAGTACCAATTCACCCCTCCACTTT. Residues: CTSKTSTNSPLHF.

The CDR3 spells CSAHTGTSGTGTQYF. In DNA, the CDR3 is TGCAGTGCTCATACCGGGACTAGCGGGACGGGGACCCAGTACTTC. The chain couples TRBV20-1 to TRBJ2-1; 13 nucleotides agree with TRBD2. The DNA end is more similar to TRBJ2-5, so the J call may be wrong. This CDR3 comprises 15 residues. Germline CDR1 DFQATT, CDR2 SNEGSKA (reference sequence).

The chain links TRBV15 to TRBJ2-7, with 7 bases that match TRBD2. The CDR3 spans 15 residues. The germline V gene has CDR1 LNHNV and CDR2 YYDKDF (reference sequence). V lost 1 base to trimming and J lost 3 bases; unmatched junction nucleotides: 6. DNA of the CDR3: TGTGCCACCAGCAGAGGGCGGGAGTCCATCTACGAGCAGTACTTC. It specifies CATSRGRESIYEQYF.

The table lists this clonotype with a count of one. The gene calls are TRBV7-2 and TRBJ1-1; a weak D match, TRBD1 (5 bases). The CDR3 spans 15 residues. V dropped 3 bases and J dropped 5 bases, with 16 bases sitting between them. Germline V gene sequence: CDR1 SGHTA, CDR2 FQGNSA. The CDR3 DNA reads TGTGCCAGCAGCTTGGGCAGTGGGGCCCGTACTGAAGCTTTCTTT. It is translated as CASSLGSGARTEAFF.

The chain couples TRBV20-1 to TRBJ2-7, with 16 bases aligning to TRBD2. CDR1 and CDR2 from the germline V gene are DFQATT and SNEGSKA (reference sequence). The CDR3 is 16 residues long. Trimming at V came to 5 bases and at J to 0 bases, leaving 4 bases not matched to a gene. The CDR3 loop is CSAAGTSGRDSYEQYF. The CDR3 nucleotides are TGCAGTGCTGCCGGGACTAGCGGGAGGGACTCCTACGAGCAGTACTTC.

The chain carries TRBV10-1 and TRBJ1-5; 9 bases agree with TRBD1. Looked up from germline, CDR1 is WNHNN and CDR2 is SYGVQD (reference sequence). V trimming: 7 bases; J trimming: 0 bases; junction bases outside the gene matches: 7. The CDR3 is 16 residues long. CDR3 protein: CASIRQGGYSNQPQHF. The CDR3, as DNA: TGCGCCAGCATTAGACAGGGGGGTTATAGCAATCAGCCCCAGCATTTT.

V usage is TRBV20-1 and J usage is TRBJ1-5, with TRBD1 identical over 7 bases. The CDR3 totals 15 residues. V gave up 6 bases and J gave up 3 bases; unmatched junction bases: 11. CDR1 and CDR2 (germline): DFQATT, SNEGSKA (reference sequence). The CDR3 DNA reads as TGCAGTGCCCGGGCAGGGGGGGCCTACAATCAGCCCCAGCATTTT. Translating it yields CSARAGGAYNQPQHF.

V and J are TRBV21-1 and TRBJ1-1. TRBV21-1 is deemed a pseudogene. The CDR3 spans 10 residues. CDR3: CASSTCEAFF. The DNA for the CDR3 is TGTGCCAGCAGCACCTGTGAAGCTTTCTTT.

The chain employs TRBV15 and TRBJ1-4; the match to TRBD1 covers 7 bases. The germline gives CDR1 LNHNV, CDR2 YYDKDF (reference sequence). The CDR3 has 17 residues. The junction had 7 bases not matched to a gene; V was cut back by 0 bases and J by 3 bases. In DNA, the CDR3 is TGTGCCACCAGCAGAGATGCCCCGGGGACAGCTAATGAAAAACTGTTTTTT. This gives the protein CATSRDAPGTANEKLFF.

This clonotype was seen once. The chain recombines TRBV28 with TRBJ2-7, with TRBD1 matching 9 bases. This CDR3 is built from 16 residues. V trimming: 4 bases; J trimming: 1 base; junction bases outside the gene matches: 8. Germline lookup yields CDR1 MDHEN and CDR2 SYDVKM. CDR3: CASSSPPGQGSYEQYF. The DNA of the CDR3 is TGTGCCAGCAGTTCCCCACCGGGACAGGGTTCCTACGAGCAGTACTTC.

The rearrangement links TRBV20-1 to TRBJ2-7; 13 bases are shared with TRBD2. This CDR3 comprises 16 residues. The junction had 7 bases not matched to a gene; V was cut back by 4 bases and J by 1 base. CDR1 is DFQATT and CDR2 is SNEGSKA in the germline V gene (reference sequence). CDR3 residues: CSAIGTSGAQSYEQYF. CDR3 DNA sequence: TGCAGTGCTATCGGGACTAGCGGGGCTCAATCCTACGAGCAGTACTTC.

About this clonotype itself: The junction and the germline gene differ at one end; a read error may be behind it. The V gene is TRBV7-9, the J gene TRBJ1-3; D unclear. Germline V gene sequence: CDR1 SEHNR, CDR2 FQNEAQ (reference sequence). CDR3 length: 14 residues. CDR3: CASSLGSVHSGRSF. The CDR3 nucleotides are TGTGCCAGCAGCTTAGGGTCAGTTCACAGTGGCCGATCTTTT.

V usage is TRBV19 and J usage is TRBJ2-1, with 11 bases matching TRBD2. This CDR3 is built from 17 residues. V gave up 4 bases and J gave up 0 bases; unmatched junction bases: 5. CDR1 LNHDA and CDR2 SQIVND come from the germline V gene (reference sequence). CDR3 residues: CASSTGTSGSSYNEQFF. The CDR3 DNA reads as TGTGCCAGTAGTACGGGGACTAGCGGAAGCTCCTACAATGAGCAGTTCTTC. The variable domain in full, with the rest retrieved from reference TRBV19 and TRBJ2-1, is DGGITQSPKYLFRKEGQNVTLSCEQNLNHDAMYWYRQDPGQGLRLIYYSQIVNDFQKGDIAEGYSVSREKKESFPLTVTSAQKNPTAFYLCASSTGTSGSSYNEQFFGPGTRLTVL.

The chain recombines TRBV7-8 with TRBJ2-7; D remains unclear. V lost 1 base, J lost 0 bases, and 7 bases lay in between. The CDR3 spans 14 residues. Germline CDR1 and CDR2: SGHVS and FQNEAQ. The DNA of the CDR3 is TGTGCCAGCAGCTTAGGAGGACCCTCCTACGAGCAGTACTTC. This gives the protein CASSLGGPSYEQYF.

The J gene is TRBJ2-1, the V gene TRBV6-5, with D unresolved. This CDR3 is 15 amino acids long. V was pared by 0 bases and J by 12 bases, with 18 bases between. The germline CDR1 and CDR2 sequences are MNHEY and SVGAGI. As DNA, the CDR3 is TGTGCCAGCAGTTACTCCCCGACTTTCCGTACCGGGCAGTTCTTC. Its protein product is CASSYSPTFRTGQFF.

This clonotype appeared a few times. The chain has TRBV24-1 and TRBJ1-2; D is unclear. V was trimmed by 3 bases and J by 4 bases, leaving 11 bases between them. Germline V gives CDR1 KGHDR, CDR2 SFDVKD. CDR3 length equals 14 residues. CDR3 DNA sequence: TGTGCCACCAGTGATCCCGGGGTGGCCTATGGCTACACCTTC. It yields the protein CATSDPGVAYGYTF.

This chain connects TRBV30 to TRBJ2-1; no clear D. The CDR3 covers 12 residues. V lost 2 bases to trimming and J lost 5 bases, with 7 bases between them. The germline CDR1 and CDR2 sequences are GTSNPN and SVGIG (reference sequence). This chain's CDR3 is CAWSYRNNEQFF. The CDR3 DNA sequence: TGTGCCTGGAGTTACCGGAACAATGAGCAGTTCTTC. Full variable domain (missing parts from reference TRBV30 and TRBJ2-1): SQTIHQWPATLVQPVGSPLSLECTVEGTSNPNLYWYRQAAGRGLQLLFYSVGIGQISSEVPQNLSASRPQDRQFILSSKKLLLSDSGFYLCAWSYRNNEQFFGPGTRLTVL.

This clonotype was counted only a few times. This chain links TRBV6-1 with TRBJ1-2; no firm D call. Germline loops: CDR1 MNHNS, CDR2 SASEGT. The CDR3 is 12 amino acids. With 5 bases removed from V and 6 bases from J, the gap between germline ends came to 10 bases. The CDR3 loop is CASSPLVHGYTF. The CDR3 region has the DNA TGTGCCAGCAGTCCCCTCGTCCATGGCTACACCTTC.

This clonotype has just a few counts. The rearrangement links TRBV2 to TRBJ1-2; D remains ambiguous. The CDR3 covers 13 residues. The germline CDR1 and CDR2 sequences are SNHLY and FYNNEI. Trimming cost V 7 bases and J 5 bases, with 14 bases left between them. CDR3 sequence reads: CASIVRTTYGYTF. CDR3 in DNA: TGTGCCAGCATCGTCAGGACCACTTATGGCTACACCTTC. Full variable domain (outside the CDR3, taken from reference TRBV2 and TRBJ1-2): EPEVTQTPSHQVTQMGQEVILRCVPISNHLYFYWYRQILGQKVEFLVSFYNNEISEKSEIFDDQFSVERPDGSNFTLKIRSTKLEDSAMYFCASIVRTTYGYTFGSGTRLTVV.

The rearrangement links TRBV21-1 to TRBJ1-5; the DNA was not compared with TRBD1, the D call given in the table. TRBV21-1 is recorded as a pseudogene. The CDR3 contains 17 residues. CDR3 nucleotides: TGTGCCAGGGGGCGGGGTAACACACTGTGTAGCAATCAGCCCCAGCATTTT. Translation gives CARGRGNTLCSNQPQHF.